These 17 T cell receptor beta chains originate from one sample sequenced in a study of cytomegalovirus exposure and HLA in healthy donors. Use of 60 Vbeta and 13 Jbeta primers characterized the PCR. Generated by immunoSEQ multiplex PCR, the TCRdb table keeps only in-frame clones and is missing some. The data show approximately 180,000 clones, around 80% seen once. The sample was PBMCs. These receptors came from a woman aged 55-70 years in good health and CMV-seropositive.

This clone was counted a single time. The rearrangement uses TRBV28 and TRBJ2-5, with 7 bases lining up with TRBD1. This CDR3 contains 15 residues. The ends lost 5 bases at V and 2 bases at J; junction bases unmatched: 8. Per germline, CDR1 MDHEN and CDR2 SYDVKM. The CDR3 reads CASSHDRVTQETQYF. The CDR3 DNA follows: TGTGCCAGCAGTCACGACAGGGTCACGCAAGAGACCCAGTACTTC.

This clone was seen more than once but under ten times. Germline is not matched at one junction end, which may reflect a read error. CDR3 bases: TGCGCCAGCAGCTCCTTACCGACAGGGGACTCTGGGGCCAACGGCCTGACTTTC. Translating gives CASSSLPTGDSGANGLTF. The V and J genes are TRBV5-1 and TRBJ2-6; 8 nucleotides align to TRBD1. Looked up from germline, CDR1 is SGHRS and CDR2 is YFSETQ. This CDR3 is built from 18 residues.

V and J are TRBV2 and TRBJ2-7; 11 bases match TRBD2. Germline loops: CDR1 SNHLY, CDR2 FYNNEI. Losses at the gene ends were 6 bases for V and 6 bases for J; bases not matched to a gene: 7. This CDR3 has 14 amino acids. The CDR3 protein is CASSLAGGPTEQYF. The CDR3 DNA reads as TGTGCCAGCAGCTTAGCGGGGGGGCCAACCGAGCAGTACTTC.

Here the CDR3 reads CASTPRAVEGGYGYTF. CDR3 DNA: TGTGCCAGCACCCCTCGGGCTGTTGAGGGTGGCTATGGCTACACCTTC. J is TRBJ1-2 and V is TRBV7-8; no firm D call. The germline V and J ends were trimmed by 7 bases and 4 bases, with 22 bases remaining between them. The CDR3 extends over 16 amino acids. Germline-derived CDR1 and CDR2 are SGHVS and FQNEAQ. The full variable domain, rest sourced from reference TRBV7-8 and TRBJ1-2, is GAGVSQSPRYKVAKRGQDVALRCDPISGHVSLFWYQQALGQGPEFLTYFQNEAQLDKSGLPSDRFFAERPEGSVSTLKIQRTQQEDSAVYLCASTPRAVEGGYGYTFGSGTRLTVV.

The rearrangement joins TRBV5-4 to TRBJ2-7; 15 bases map to TRBD2. Trimming cost V 6 bases and J 4 bases; bases outside gene matches: 11. Germline-derived CDR1 and CDR2 are SGHNT and YYREEE (reference sequence). The CDR3 is 17 amino acids. CDR3 loop: CASTQGLAGGTAYEQYF. CDR3 bases: TGTGCCAGCACCCAAGGACTAGCGGGAGGGACGGCTTACGAGCAGTACTTC.

This clone was seen a few times. The V call is TRBV10-3, the J call TRBJ2-5; 7 bases align to TRBD2. CDR1 is ENHRY and CDR2 is SYGVKD in the germline V gene. The CDR3 is 13 residues long. V lost 5 bases, J lost 1 base, and 1 base stayed unmatched. The CDR3 loop is CAISRLAQETQYF. The CDR3, as DNA: TGTGCCATCAGTAGACTAGCCCAAGAGACCCAGTACTTC.

The chain employs TRBV6-6 and TRBJ1-1; D is possibly TRBD1 (6 bases). Trimming cost V 7 bases and J 4 bases, with 19 bases left between them. Germline lookup yields CDR1 MNHNY and CDR2 SVGAGI (reference sequence). There are 15 residues in the CDR3. The CDR3 region is CASTTRGGASTEAFF. The CDR3 DNA reads TGTGCCAGCACCACCCGGGGGGGGGCGAGCACTGAAGCTTTCTTT.

This clone has a handful of counts. The V call is TRBV29-1, the J call TRBJ1-1, with no clear D. This CDR3 is built from 15 residues. The V and J ends lost 2 bases and 3 bases respectively, with 16 bases between them. Germline CDR1 and CDR2: SQVTM and ANQGSEA. CDR3: CSVEPHGRRDTEAFF. In DNA, the CDR3 is TGCAGCGTTGAACCCCACGGGAGAAGAGACACTGAAGCTTTCTTT. The full variable domain, in which reference TRBV29-1 and TRBJ1-1 provide the parts outside the CDR3, is SAVISQKPSRDICQRGTSLTIQCQVDSQVTMMFWYRQQPGQSLTLIATANQGSEATYESGFVIDKFPISRPNLTFSTLTVSNMSPEDSSIYLCSVEPHGRRDTEAFFGQGTRLTVV.

The genes are TRBV6-5 and TRBJ1-2; D unclear. Germline V lookup: CDR1 MNHEY, CDR2 SVGAGI. V was trimmed by 2 bases and J by 5 bases, leaving 18 bases between them. There are 16 residues in the CDR3. The CDR3: CASSYLSGAGRYGYTF. DNA of the CDR3: TGTGCCAGCAGTTACCTTTCTGGAGCGGGCCGGTATGGCTACACCTTC.

The chain couples TRBV4-2 to TRBJ1-5; 7 bases fit TRBD1. Germline values: CDR1 LGHNA, CDR2 YNFKEQ. CDR3 length equals 16 residues. Trimming cost V 1 base and J 2 bases; bases outside gene matches: 5. The CDR3 region is CASSQARQGGNQPQHF. The CDR3 DNA reads TGTGCCAGCAGCCAAGCCCGACAGGGAGGCAATCAGCCCCAGCATTTT.

The V call is TRBV4-2, the J call TRBJ2-7, with D maybe TRBD2 (6 bases). The V end lost 0 bases, the J end lost 7 bases, and 16 bases lay between the germline ends. The V gene's germline CDR1 is LGHNA and CDR2 YNFKEQ. The CDR3 runs 15 residues. This chain's CDR3 is CASSQDRWRASEQYF. Here the CDR3 DNA reads TGTGCCAGCAGCCAAGATCGGTGGAGGGCATCGGAGCAGTACTTC.

The rearrangement joins TRBV10-2 to TRBJ1-1; 10 positions agree with TRBD1. This CDR3 contains 13 residues. After removal of 8 bases from V and 3 bases from J, the junction contained 3 bases not matched to a gene. Per the germline V gene, CDR1 is WSHSY and CDR2 is SAAADI. The CDR3 sequence: CASGGQGDTEAFF. The CDR3 nucleotides are TGCGCCAGCGGCGGACAGGGGGACACTGAAGCTTTCTTT.

The rearrangement links TRBV4-3 to TRBJ1-6, with TRBD1 matching over 7 bases. This CDR3 spans 14 amino acids. Germline lookup yields CDR1 LGHNA and CDR2 YSLEER. J gave up 4 bases and V 5 bases, and 2 bases lay outside the gene matches. This CDR3 is CASSSTGYNSPLHF. DNA for the CDR3: TGCGCCAGCAGCTCGACAGGGTATAATTCACCCCTCCACTTT.

V gene TRBV5-1 combines with J gene TRBJ2-7; the match to TRBD2 covers 13 bases. J gave up 6 bases and V 4 bases, and 7 bases lay outside the gene matches. This CDR3 spans 15 amino acids. Per germline, CDR1 SGHRS and CDR2 YFSETQ. CDR3 protein: CASSPGTSGTSEQYF. CDR3 in DNA: TGCGCCAGCAGCCCCGGGACTAGCGGGACTTCCGAGCAGTACTTC.

This clone has a handful of counts. The chain's CDR3 is CASRSRYEAFF. The CDR3 DNA reads as TGTGCCAGCAGGTCTCGTTATGAAGCTTTCTTT. The rearrangement links TRBV2 to TRBJ1-1; D unclear. V lost 6 bases and J 7 bases, leaving 9 bases between the germline ends. The CDR3 spans 11 residues. From germline, CDR1 is SNHLY and CDR2 FYNNEI.

V usage is TRBV19 and J usage is TRBJ1-2, with 9 positions matching TRBD1. J gave up 5 bases and V 7 bases, and 17 bases lay outside the gene matches. In germline, CDR1 is LNHDA, CDR2 SQIVND (reference sequence). The CDR3 length is 17 residues. The DNA of the CDR3 is TGTGCCAGTACCACCTCCACCGGGACAGGGCAGGGATATGGCTACACCTTC. Translated, it gives CASTTSTGTGQGYGYTF.

The CDR3 loop reads CASSQGSPGRLRTDTQYF. The DNA for the CDR3 is TGCGCCAGCAGCCAAGGTTCCCCGGGCCGACTACGCACAGATACGCAGTATTTT. The rearrangement links TRBV4-3 to TRBJ2-3; possible D gene TRBD2, 5 bases. Germline CDR1 LGHNA, CDR2 YSLEER. Trimming removed 1 base from V and 1 base from J, with 18 bases in between. CDR3 length equals 18 residues.